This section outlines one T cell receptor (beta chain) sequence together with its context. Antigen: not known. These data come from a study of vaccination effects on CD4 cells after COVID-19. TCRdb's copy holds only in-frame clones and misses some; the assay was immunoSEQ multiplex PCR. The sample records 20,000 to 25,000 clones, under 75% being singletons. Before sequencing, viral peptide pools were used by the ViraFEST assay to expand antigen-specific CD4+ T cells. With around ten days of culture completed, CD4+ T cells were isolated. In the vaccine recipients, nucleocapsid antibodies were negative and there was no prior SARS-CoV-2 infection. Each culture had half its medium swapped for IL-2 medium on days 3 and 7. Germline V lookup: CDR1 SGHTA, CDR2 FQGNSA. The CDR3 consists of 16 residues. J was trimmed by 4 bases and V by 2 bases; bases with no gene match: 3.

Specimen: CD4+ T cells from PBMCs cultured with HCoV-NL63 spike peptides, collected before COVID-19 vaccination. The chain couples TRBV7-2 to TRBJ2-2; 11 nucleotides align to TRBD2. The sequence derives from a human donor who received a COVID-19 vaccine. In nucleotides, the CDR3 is TGTGCCAGCAGCTTATTAGCGGGGGGGGTCACCGGGGAGCTGTTTTTT. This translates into CASSLLAGGVTGELFF.